Listed below are T cell receptor beta chains from one sample, sequenced in a study of cytomegalovirus exposure and HLA in healthy donors. The data were produced by immunoSEQ multiplex PCR, yet TCRdb's version contains in-frame clones alone and is incomplete. The sample has 100,000 to 150,000 clones; 77% are singletons. Source material: PBMCs. These receptors all come from a man aged 18-30 years in good health and CMV-seropositive. The CDR3 runs from the conserved cysteine through the conserved F or W. A D gene is named only where the DNA matches it firmly. Expanded clones are given a class, and other clones once, few, many or no size at all.

>TRBD1|TRBJ2-3|TRBV25-1|few
TGTGCCAGCAGTGAAATGGGAACAGGGGCAACAGATACGCAGTATTTT
CASSEMGTGATDTQYF
>TRBD1|TRBJ1-2|TRBV19|NA
TGTGCCAGTACTTATCAGGGGGCCATGGGTGGCTACACCTTC
CASTYQGAMGGYTF
>NA|TRBJ2-5|TRBV4-1|NA
TGCGCCAGCAGCCAAGTTCCACCCGCACTGGTCCAAGAGACCCAGTACTTC
CASSQVPPALVQETQYF
>TRBD1|TRBJ2-6|TRBV2|NA
TGTGCCACAGGGGGCGCTGGGGCCAACGTCCTGACTTTC
CATGGAGANVLTF
>NA|TRBJ2-5|TRBV6-6|NA
TGTGCCAGCACCTCTATAGCATGGGAGACCCAGTACTTC
CASTSIAWETQYF
>NA|TRBJ2-6|TRBV10-3|NA
TGTGCCATCAGTGTTGGCAGGGGGGCTGGGGCCAACGGCCTGACTTTC
CAISVGRGAGANGLTF
>NA|TRBJ1-1|TRBV27|NA
TGTGCCAGCAGTTTTTTCCCAGTTACCATGAACACTGAAGCTTTCTTT
CASSFFPVTMNTEAFF
>TRBD2|TRBJ2-1|TRBV7-3|NA
TGTGCCAGCAGCTATGGGGATAGCGGGAGAGACTATGAGCAGTTCTTC
CASSYGDSGRDYEQFF
>NA|TRBJ1-2|TRBV7-2|NA
TGTGCCAGCAGCTTAGAGCCCACTGGGGGCGACTATGGCTACACCTTC
CASSLEPTGGDYGYTF
>NA|TRBJ2-6|TRBV19|NA
TGTGCCAGTAGTATAGGATCAGTCGACTCTGGGGCCAACGTCCTGACTTTC
CASSIGSVDSGANVLTF
>NA|TRBJ2-7|TRBV14|once
TGTGCCAGCAGCCTGGCTAGTGGTGAGCAGTACTTC
CASSLASGEQYF
>NA|TRBJ1-5|TRBV5-1|NA
TGCGCCAGCAGCGCGGACCCGGCGGGTCAGCCCCAGCATTTT
CASSADPAGQPQHF
>TRBD1|TRBJ1-2|TRBV6-1|NA
TGTGCCAGCAGTGGGACAGGGGATTTCTATGGCTACACCTTC
CASSGTGDFYGYTF
>TRBD1|TRBJ1-1|TRBV7-8|NA
TGTGCCAGCAGCTTGGGACAGGGGGCGTCCACTGAAGCTTTCTTT
CASSLGQGASTEAFF
>NA|TRBJ2-5|TRBV18|NA
TGTGCCAGCTCACGACGTGGTGGGGGGTACCAAGAGACCCAGTACTTC
CASSRRGGGYQETQYF
>TRBD1|TRBJ1-1|TRBV5-1|NA
TGCGCCAGCAGACCCTGGGGAGAGGGGGCAGACACTGAAGCTTTCTTT
CASRPWGEGADTEAFF
>NA|TRBJ1-3|TRBV6-6|few
TGTGCCAGCAGTTACAACCCAGGCACTGGAAACACCATATATTTT
CASSYNPGTGNTIYF
>NA|TRBJ2-5|TRBV5-6|NA
TGTGCCAGCAGCTTGGGACAGCAAGAGACCCAGTACTTC
CASSLGQQETQYF
>NA|TRBJ1-2|TRBV5-8|NA
TGTGCCAGCAGCTTGGCGGGGTTTGGGACTAACTATGGCTACACCTTC
CASSLAGFGTNYGYTF
>TRBD2|TRBJ2-5|TRBV25-1|NA
TGTGCCAGCAGTGGACTAGCGGGAGGCCAAGAGACCCAGTACTTC
CASSGLAGGQETQYF
>TRBD1|TRBJ1-5|TRBV18|few
TGTGCCAGCTCATTGGGACAGGGAGGCGTTCAGCCCCAGCATTTT
CASSLGQGGVQPQHF
>TRBD2|TRBJ2-1|TRBV7-8|once
TGTGCCAGCAGCTTAGGTCTTAACGGGAGGGATGAGCAGTTCTTC
CASSLGLNGRDEQFF
>NA|TRBJ1-2|TRBV2|NA
TGTGCCCACTACGGGACTGAGAATGGCTACACCTTC
CAHYGTENGYTF
>NA|TRBJ1-1|TRBV6-6|NA
TGTGCCAGCAGTTACACCCAGATGAACACTGAAGCTTTCTTT
CASSYTQMNTEAFF
>TRBD1|TRBJ2-1|TRBV5-1|NA
TGCGCCAGCAGCTGGGACAGGATTGCCCTCTACAATGAGCAGTTCTTC
CASSWDRIALYNEQFF
>TRBD1|TRBJ2-1|TRBV10-3|NA
TGTGCCATCAGTGAAAAGGGACAGGGGGCTGACAATGAGCAGTTCTTC
CAISEKGQGADNEQFF